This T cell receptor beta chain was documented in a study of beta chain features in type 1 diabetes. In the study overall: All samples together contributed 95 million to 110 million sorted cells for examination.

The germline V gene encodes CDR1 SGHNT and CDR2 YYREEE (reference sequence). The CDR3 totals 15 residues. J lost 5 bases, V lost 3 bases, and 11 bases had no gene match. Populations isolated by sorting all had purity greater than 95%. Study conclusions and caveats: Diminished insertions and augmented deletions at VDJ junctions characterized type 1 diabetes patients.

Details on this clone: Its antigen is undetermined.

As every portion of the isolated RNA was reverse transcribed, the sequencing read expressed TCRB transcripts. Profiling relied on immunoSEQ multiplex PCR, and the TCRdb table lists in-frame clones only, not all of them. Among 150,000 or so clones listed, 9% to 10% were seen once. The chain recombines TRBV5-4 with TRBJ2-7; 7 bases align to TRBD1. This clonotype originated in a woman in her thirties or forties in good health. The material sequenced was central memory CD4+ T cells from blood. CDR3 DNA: TGTGCCAGCAGCTCGCCTAGAGACAGGGCGAACGAGCAGTACTTC. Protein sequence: CASSSPRDRANEQYF. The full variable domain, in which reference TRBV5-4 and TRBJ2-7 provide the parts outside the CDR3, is ETGVTQSPTHLIKTRGQQVTLRCSSQSGHNTVSWYQQALGQGPQFIFQYYREEENGRGNFPPRFSGLQFPNYSSELNVNALELDDSALYLCASSSPRDRANEQYFGPGTRLTVT.